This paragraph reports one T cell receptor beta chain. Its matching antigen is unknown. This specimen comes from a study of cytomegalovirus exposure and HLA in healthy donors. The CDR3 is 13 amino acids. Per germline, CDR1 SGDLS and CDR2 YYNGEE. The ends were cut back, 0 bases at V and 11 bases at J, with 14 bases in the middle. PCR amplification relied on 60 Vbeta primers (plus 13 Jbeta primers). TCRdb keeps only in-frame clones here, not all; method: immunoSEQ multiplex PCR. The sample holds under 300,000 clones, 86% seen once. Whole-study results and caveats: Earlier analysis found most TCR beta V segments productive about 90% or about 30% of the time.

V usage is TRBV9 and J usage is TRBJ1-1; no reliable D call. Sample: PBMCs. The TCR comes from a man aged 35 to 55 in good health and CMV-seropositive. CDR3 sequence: CASSVEEGGGAFF. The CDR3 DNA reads TGTGCCAGCAGCGTAGAGGAGGGTGGTGGGGCTTTCTTT.